The subject of this entry is one TCR beta chain. What it binds is unknown. Both 60 Vbeta primers and 13 Jbeta primers went into the PCR. Sequencing was performed with immunoSEQ multiplex PCR; in TCRdb, only in-frame clones are kept and a portion is missing. This repertoire shows some 170,000 clones, 80% to 85% found once; its top ten account for approximately 4%. The sample is drawn from a study of cytomegalovirus exposure and HLA in healthy donors. General observations from the study: The classifier reportedly diagnosed cytomegalovirus status with high specificity and sensitivity. Reports state that TCR beta sequences accurately predicted most subjects' HLA-A and HLA-B alleles. As a later analysis revealed, most CMV-associated TCR beta chains appeared HLA-restricted.

The donors (healthy individuals) were bone marrow donors. Germline loops: CDR1 SGHDT, CDR2 YYEEEE. V lost 3 bases to trimming and J lost 7 bases; unmatched junction nucleotides: 12. The CDR3 consists of 15 residues. This TCR came from a man between 45 and 60 years old in good health and CMV-seropositive. V is TRBV5-6 and J is TRBJ1-2; TRBD1 aligns across 7 bases. The sequencing input was PBMCs. The CDR3, as DNA: TGTGCCAGCAGCTCACGGCGACAGGGCGGCTCTGGCTACACCTTC. Its protein is CASSSRRQGGSGYTF. The full variable domain, in which reference TRBV5-6 and TRBJ1-2 provide the parts outside the CDR3, is DAGVTQSPTHLIKTRGQQVTLRCSPKSGHDTVSWYQQALGQGPQFIFQYYEEEERQRGNFPDRFSGHQFPNYSSELNVNALLLGDSALYLCASSSRRQGGSGYTFGSGTRLTVV.